This TCR beta chain was sequenced for a study of T-cell memory formation after mild COVID-19. Findings of the study overall: There were some responding clones in pre-infection memory, which suggested that cross-reactive memory had joined.

Comment on this clonotype: The antigen is undetermined.

TCRdb passed the 5' RACE reads through MiXCR, listing each CDR3 protein once. The data show just over 350,000 distinct CDR3 sequences, 13% to 15% seen once. The TCR comes from a man between 18 and 35 years old who had mild COVID-19 (a few samples of this study predate the infection). Cell type and time point are not known. Sequences were obtained from PBMCs or a T cell subset sorted from them (not recorded which).

This CDR3 reads CASTTPPGAAYNEQFF. The CDR3 coding sequence is TGTGCCAGCACCACCCCCCCGGGGGCCGCCTACAATGAGCAGTTCTTC. The rearrangement joins TRBV12-3 or TRBV12-4 to TRBJ2-1; either TRBD1 or TRBD2 may supply D (6 bases each). The CDR3 loop spans 16 amino acids. Trimming removed 7 bases at V and 2 bases at J, with 18 bases between.